These 30 T cell receptor beta chains originate from one sample sequenced in a study of cytomegalovirus exposure and HLA in healthy donors. Vbeta (60) and Jbeta (13) primers were used in the PCR. The protocol was immunoSEQ multiplex PCR, while the TCRdb copy is restricted to in-frame clones and leaves out a portion. This sample carries 150,000 to 200,000 clones, roughly 86% of them seen once, and the ten largest clones take roughly 1.9%. The sample taken for sequencing was PBMCs. These receptors were obtained from a woman younger than 30 in good health and CMV-seronegative.

The CDR3 nucleotides read TGTGCCATCGACAGCTCTCCGCGATCTAGCTCTGGAAACACCATATATTTT. This gives the protein CAIDSSPRSSSGNTIYF. The V call is TRBV7-3, the J call TRBJ1-3; TRBD1 is a possible D gene (5 bases). Per the germline V gene, CDR1 is SGHTA and CDR2 is FQGTGA. CDR3 length equals 17 residues. V shed 10 bases and J shed 0 bases, with 22 bases lying between them.

V gene TRBV6-5 combines with J gene TRBJ1-1; 7 positions match TRBD1. The CDR3 contains 14 residues. Trimming at V came to 7 bases and at J to 4 bases, leaving 9 bases not matched to a gene. Germline CDR1 MNHEY, CDR2 SVGAGI. CDR3 coding DNA: TGTGCCAGCATTATAGACAGGGTGGGCACTGAAGCTTTCTTT. This encodes CASIIDRVGTEAFF.

The chain recombines TRBV5-1 with TRBJ2-7; 12 bases match TRBD2. V dropped 3 bases and J dropped 6; count of bases not matched to a gene: 1. This CDR3 is built from 13 residues. Germline values: CDR1 SGHRS, CDR2 YFSETQ. CDR3 amino acids: CASSSGLAGEQYF. The DNA for the CDR3 is TGCGCCAGCAGCTCGGGACTAGCGGGCGAGCAGTACTTC.

J is TRBJ2-5 and V is TRBV6-5, with D perhaps matching TRBD2 (6 bases). The length of the CDR3 is 14 residues. With 0 bases removed from V and 1 base from J, the gap between germline ends came to 6 bases. Germline V gene data show CDR1 as MNHEY and CDR2 as SVGAGI. CDR3 protein: CASSYSGGQETQYF. Here the CDR3 DNA reads TGTGCCAGCAGTTACTCCGGGGGCCAAGAGACCCAGTACTTC.

The chain recombines TRBV10-3 with TRBJ2-5; D is ambiguous. This CDR3 is built from 12 residues. The germline V and J ends were trimmed by 6 bases and 2 bases, with 7 bases remaining between them. Germline lookup yields CDR1 ENHRY and CDR2 SYGVKD. The CDR3 loop reads CAISRNQETQYF. The CDR3 coding sequence is TGTGCCATCAGCAGGAATCAAGAGACCCAGTACTTC.

This clone was recorded only once. The V call is TRBV9, the J call TRBJ1-1; D not certain. The CDR3 is 13 amino acids. V was trimmed by 0 bases and J by 1 base, leaving 4 bases between them. The germline gives CDR1 SGDLS, CDR2 YYNGEE. The CDR3 is CASSVASNTEAFF. The DNA for the CDR3 is TGTGCCAGCAGCGTAGCATCGAACACTGAAGCTTTCTTT.

J is TRBJ2-7 and V is TRBV5-1; 8 bases are a match to TRBD1. The germline V gene has CDR1 SGHRS and CDR2 YFSETQ. There are 13 residues in the CDR3. J gave up 3 bases and V 5 bases, and 4 bases lay outside the gene matches. CDR3 DNA sequence: TGCGCCAGCAGTTCCGGACAGGGCTACGAGCAGTACTTC. It translates to CASSSGQGYEQYF.

CDR3 sequence (DNA): TGTGCCAGCTTCTTCGGGGGCACCGGGGAGCTGTTTTTT. Translation gives CASFFGGTGELFF. The chain is built from TRBV5-6 and TRBJ2-2, with D possibly being TRBD2 (6 bases). Germline lookup yields CDR1 SGHDT and CDR2 YYEEEE. Deletions cut 7 bases from V and 4 bases from J, with 11 bases between. The CDR3 loop spans 13 amino acids.

The table lists this clone with a few counts. The rearrangement links TRBV29-1 to TRBJ1-1; possible D gene TRBD1, 6 bases. Germline V gene lookup returns CDR1 SQVTM and CDR2 ANQGSEA. The CDR3 has 15 amino acids. Trimming left V 6 bases short and J 4 bases short, with 21 bases between. CDR3 coding DNA: TGCAGCGTCGAAAGAACAGGGTCGGGTAGCACTGAAGCTTTCTTT. It codes for CSVERTGSGSTEAFF.

The chain recombines TRBV29-1 with TRBJ2-2; TRBD1 is a possible D gene (6 bases). This CDR3 comprises 13 residues. Trimming removed 4 bases at V and 2 bases at J, with 8 bases between. The germline CDR1 and CDR2 sequences are SQVTM and ANQGSEA. In nucleotides, the CDR3 is TGCAGCGTTGGGACAGATAACACCGGGGAGCTGTTTTTT. Protein product: CSVGTDNTGELFF.

The CDR3 region has the DNA TGTGCCAGCAGCCCCGTAGAGAACTATGGCTACACCTTC. It specifies CASSPVENYGYTF. The rearrangement uses TRBV7-9 and TRBJ1-2; D gene uncertain. CDR1 and CDR2 from the germline V gene are SEHNR and FQNEAQ (reference sequence). The ends were cut back, 5 bases at V and 2 bases at J, with 9 bases in the middle. The CDR3 extends over 13 amino acids.

J is TRBJ2-2 and V is TRBV30, with TRBD2 matching over 8 bases. J lost 2 bases, V lost 6 bases, and 11 bases had no gene match. The germline V gene encodes CDR1 GTSNPN and CDR2 SVGIG (reference sequence). This CDR3 has 16 residues. CDR3 bases: TGTGCCTGCCCCTGGGACGGGAGGGTTAACACCGGGGAGCTGTTTTTT. Encoded protein: CACPWDGRVNTGELFF.

The chain couples TRBV28 to TRBJ1-5; D is perhaps TRBD1 (5 bases). Germline-derived CDR1 and CDR2 are MDHEN and SYDVKM. Trimming took off 2 bases at V and 5 bases at J, with 13 bases between the two ends. The CDR3 sequence is 15 residues long. The CDR3 loop reads CASSLGGRSDQPQHF. CDR3 bases: TGTGCCAGCAGTTTAGGGGGGAGGTCTGATCAGCCCCAGCATTTT.

The chain couples TRBV12-5 to TRBJ2-1; D gene uncertain. Germline CDR1 LGHNT, CDR2 FRNRAP. V lost 2 bases and J 3 bases, leaving 5 bases between the germline ends. The CDR3 runs to 13 residues. CDR3 in amino acids: CASGLYSYNEQFF. DNA of the CDR3: TGTGCTAGTGGTTTGTACAGCTACAATGAGCAGTTCTTC.

CDR3 loop: CASSQGVGGWLETQYF. The DNA for the CDR3 is TGCGCCAGCAGCCAAGGTGTAGGGGGATGGTTGGAGACCCAGTACTTC. The V gene is TRBV4-3, the J gene TRBJ2-5; tentatively, D is TRBD1 (6 bases). Germline assignment: CDR1 LGHNA and CDR2 YSLEER. V was cut by 1 base and J by 5 bases, with 17 bases left in between. This CDR3 comprises 16 residues.

The rearrangement joins TRBV7-9 to TRBJ2-7, with 9 bases aligning to TRBD1. This CDR3 region has 15 residues. V lost 7 bases to trimming and J lost 0 bases; unmatched junction nucleotides: 7. CDR1 is SEHNR, CDR2 FQNEAQ, per germline (reference sequence). The CDR3 DNA reads TGTGCCAGCATTCGTTCGGGACAGGGCTCCTACGAGCAGTACTTC. This codes for CASIRSGQGSYEQYF.

The sample holds a few counts of this clone. V is TRBV6-5 and J is TRBJ2-7, with TRBD2 as a possible D gene (5 bases). The CDR3 loop spans 13 amino acids. Trimming shortened V by 5 bases and J by 8 bases, and 16 bases separated the two germline ends. From germline, CDR1 is MNHEY and CDR2 SVGAGI. CDR3 in amino acids: CASSTATGSQQYF. The CDR3 DNA reads TGTGCCAGCAGTACCGCGACGGGAAGCCAGCAGTACTTC.

V is TRBV19 and J is TRBJ1-5; D may be TRBD1 (6 bases). The germline V gene encodes CDR1 LNHDA and CDR2 SQIVND (reference sequence). The CDR3 has 12 amino acids. V was clipped by 10 bases and J by 7 bases, with 14 bases between them. CDR3 coding DNA: TGTGCCACTACGACAGGCTTCCAGCCCCAGCATTTT. Its translation is CATTTGFQPQHF.

J is TRBJ1-3 and V is TRBV7-2, with no clear D. V lost 1 base and J lost 2, with 6 bases in between. From germline, CDR1 is SGHTA and CDR2 FQGNSA. The CDR3 length is 14 residues. The CDR3 loop is CASSLDSPGNTIYF. The CDR3, as DNA: TGTGCCAGCAGCTTAGACAGCCCTGGAAACACCATATATTTT.

This clone appeared a few times. The chain combines TRBV10-3 with TRBJ1-3; the match to TRBD1 covers 8 bases. This CDR3 contains 15 residues. Germline loops: CDR1 ENHRY, CDR2 SYGVKD. After removal of 5 bases from V and 0 bases from J, the junction contained 3 bases not matched to a gene. The CDR3 reads CAISRDRLSGNTIYF. The CDR3 DNA sequence: TGTGCCATCAGTCGGGACAGGCTCTCTGGAAACACCATATATTTT.

The chain joins TRBV19 to TRBJ2-1; the D is unclear. With 8 bases removed from V and 6 bases from J, the gap between germline ends came to 17 bases. This CDR3 has 14 amino acids. In germline, CDR1 is LNHDA, CDR2 SQIVND (reference sequence). CDR3 amino acids: CASGTRLNPNEQFF. The CDR3 coding sequence is TGTGCCAGTGGAACACGACTGAATCCCAATGAGCAGTTCTTC.

This clone was seen a few times. V and J are TRBV19 and TRBJ2-1; 8 nucleotides agree with TRBD2. The germline V gene has CDR1 LNHDA and CDR2 SQIVND (reference sequence). The CDR3 length is 13 residues. V dropped 2 bases and J dropped 8; count of bases not matched to a gene: 2. The CDR3, as DNA: TGTGCCAGTAGTATAACGGGGGGGGATGAGCAGTTCTTC. As protein: CASSITGGDEQFF.

The genes are TRBV11-2 and TRBJ1-1; the D is unclear. The V gene's germline CDR1 is SGHAT and CDR2 FQNNGV. The CDR3 totals 13 residues. Trimming pared 4 bases from V and 1 base from J, leaving 7 bases between. The CDR3 coding sequence is TGTGCCAGCAGCTCTCACACGAACACTGAAGCTTTCTTT. Translated, it gives CASSSHTNTEAFF.

The chain has TRBV6-5 and TRBJ2-7, with 8 bases matching TRBD1. The V gene's germline CDR1 is MNHEY and CDR2 SVGAGI. The CDR3 has 15 amino acids. The V gene end was trimmed by 4 bases and the J gene end by 5 bases; junction bases not matched to a gene: 10. In nucleotides, the CDR3 is TGTGCCAGCAGTTCCCCGACAGGGGCGAGCCACGAGCAGTACTTC. Translating it yields CASSSPTGASHEQYF.

This chain uses TRBV6-1 with TRBJ2-4; TRBD2 matches at 7 bases. Germline lookup yields CDR1 MNHNS and CDR2 SASEGT. The junction had 13 bases not matched to a gene; V was cut back by 1 base and J by 7 bases. The CDR3 contains 17 residues. The CDR3 DNA follows: TGTGCCAGCAGTGAAGATGGGAGGGCTAGATTGAGCAACATTCAGTACTTC. Translation gives CASSEDGRARLSNIQYF.

The CDR3 reads CASSLEQGPGPQHF. CDR3 sequence (DNA): TGTGCCAGCAGCTTGGAACAGGGGCCCGGGCCCCAGCATTTT. J is TRBJ1-5 and V is TRBV5-8, with 7 bases lining up with TRBD1. Per the germline V gene, CDR1 is SGHTS and CDR2 is YDEGEE. The V gene end was trimmed by 0 bases and the J gene end by 9 bases; junction bases not matched to a gene: 6. The CDR3 loop spans 14 amino acids.

The chain employs TRBV6-5 and TRBJ1-2; 8 bases match TRBD1. J gave up 4 bases and V 4 bases, and 11 bases lay outside the gene matches. Germline CDR1 is MNHEY and CDR2 is SVGAGI. This CDR3 is 16 amino acids long. CDR3 coding DNA: TGTGCCAGCAGTTCCGACGAAGTAGGGACAGGCTATGGCTACACCTTC. Translating gives CASSSDEVGTGYGYTF.

The rearrangement links TRBV5-1 to TRBJ1-2, with 8 bases aligning to TRBD1. The CDR3 consists of 14 residues. V was clipped by 4 bases and J by 4 bases; unmatched bases: 6. Germline assignment: CDR1 SGHRS and CDR2 YFSETQ. The CDR3 loop is CASSTDREAYGYTF. The DNA of the CDR3 is TGCGCCAGCAGCACGGACAGGGAAGCCTATGGCTACACCTTC.

V and J are TRBV11-2 and TRBJ2-6, with D perhaps matching TRBD1 (5 bases). CDR1 and CDR2 from the germline V gene are SGHAT and FQNNGV. This CDR3 is 17 amino acids long. Trimming shortened V by 5 bases and J by 0 bases, and 14 bases separated the two germline ends. The CDR3 protein is CASSAIRDSSGANVLTF. The CDR3 region has the DNA TGTGCCAGCAGCGCAATCAGGGATAGCTCTGGGGCCAACGTCCTGACTTTC.

The chain uses TRBV6-1 and TRBJ1-2; TRBD1 matches 9 bases. V shed 6 bases, J shed 4 bases, and the junction held 9 bases outside the gene matches. In germline, CDR1 is MNHNS, CDR2 SASEGT. The CDR3 is 15 amino acids. CDR3 loop: CASSWDRAQIYGYTF. As DNA, the CDR3 is TGTGCCAGCAGCTGGGACAGGGCCCAAATCTATGGCTACACCTTC.